Listed here is a single TCR beta chain. Its matching antigen is unknown. Primers included in the PCR were 60 Vbeta and 13 Jbeta primers. Sequenced by immunoSEQ multiplex PCR; TCRdb stores in-frame clones only, minus some. The sample shows about 150,000 clones, 80% of them seen only once. The V end lost 5 bases, the J end lost 4 bases, and 6 bases lay between the germline ends. Germline V gene lookup returns CDR1 MDHEN and CDR2 SYDVKM. The length of the CDR3 is 12 residues. The sample originates from a study of cytomegalovirus exposure and HLA in healthy donors. Study-level findings and limits: Presence/absence analyses took donor sequencing depth as roughly uniform.

The source of this sequence is a man aged 25-45 years in good health and CMV-seropositive. The V call is TRBV28, the J call TRBJ1-5; no clear D. The specimen sequenced was PBMCs. CDR3 region: CASSVRNQPQHF. The DNA for the CDR3 is TGTGCCAGCAGTGTCAGAAATCAGCCCCAGCATTTT.